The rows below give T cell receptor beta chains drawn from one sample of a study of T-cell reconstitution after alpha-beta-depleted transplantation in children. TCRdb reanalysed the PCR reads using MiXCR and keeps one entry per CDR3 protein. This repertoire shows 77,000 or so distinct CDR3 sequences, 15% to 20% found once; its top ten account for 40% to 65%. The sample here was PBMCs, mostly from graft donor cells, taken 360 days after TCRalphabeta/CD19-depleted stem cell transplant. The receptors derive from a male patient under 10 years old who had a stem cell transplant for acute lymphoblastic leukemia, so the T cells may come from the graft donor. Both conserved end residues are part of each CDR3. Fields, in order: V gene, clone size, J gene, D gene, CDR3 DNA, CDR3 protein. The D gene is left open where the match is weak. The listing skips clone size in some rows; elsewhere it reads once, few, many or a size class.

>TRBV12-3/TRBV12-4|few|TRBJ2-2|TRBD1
TGTGCCAGCAGCCCGGACAGGGGCGGCCCACCCGGGGAGCTGTTTTTT
CASSPDRGGPPGELFF
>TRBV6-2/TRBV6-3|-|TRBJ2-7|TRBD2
TGTGCCAGCGTAGATGAGACTAGCGGTCCCTACGAGCAGTACTTC
CASVDETSGPYEQYF
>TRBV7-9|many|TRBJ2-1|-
TGTGCCAGCAGCTTAGTTCTGTCTAGCTTACATGAGCAGTTCTTC
CASSLVLSSLHEQFF
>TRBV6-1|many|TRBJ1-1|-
TGTGCCAGCAGGCAAACCTTCAGGGTTAACGAAGCTTTCTTT
CASRQTFRVNEAFF
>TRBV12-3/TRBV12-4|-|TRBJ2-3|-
TGTGCCAGCAGTTTCGTCCCAGAGACACACACAGATACGCAGTATTTT
CASSFVPETHTDTQYF
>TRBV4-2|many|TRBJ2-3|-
TGTGCCAGCAGCCAAGACAGGGGGGGAACAGATACGCAGTATTTT
CASSQDRGGTDTQYF
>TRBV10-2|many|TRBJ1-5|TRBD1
TGCGCCAGCGGACGCCAGGGGGCATCGCAGCCCCAGCATTTT
CASGRQGASQPQHF
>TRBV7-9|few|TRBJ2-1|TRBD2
TGTGCCAGCAGCCCGACCGGGACTAGCGGGAGAAATGAGCAGTTCTTC
CASSPTGTSGRNEQFF
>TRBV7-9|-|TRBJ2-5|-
TGTGCCAGCAGCTTAGAGGTAGAGGCCCAGTACTTC
CASSLEVEAQYF
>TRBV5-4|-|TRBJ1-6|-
TGTGCCAGCAGCTTGGCTTTCACCGGGAAGAAGCATTCACCCCTCCACTTT
CASSLAFTGKKHSPLHF